Reported below is one T cell receptor beta chain. The data were taken from a study of identical twins. A universal primer site was created by template switching, with the cDNA bearing unique molecular identifiers. One entry per CDR3 protein results from TCRdb running MiXCR on the 5' RACE reads. The table lists hundreds of thousands of distinct CDR3 sequences, less than 9.5% of them singletons. V was cut by 4 bases and J by 2 bases, with 10 bases left in between. In germline, CDR1 is SGHRS, CDR2 YFSETQ. CDR3 length: 15 amino acids. This TCR was recovered from a woman between 18 and 29 years old in good health. Sequencing was performed on memory (CD45RO+) T cells sorted from blood. The V gene is TRBV5-1, the J gene TRBJ2-6; possibly TRBD1 for D (6 bases). CDR3 DNA: TGCGCCAGCAGCGCTACAGGGACTGGGGCCAACGTCCTGACTTTC. Residues: CASSATGTGANVLTF.